A single sample is the source of the 6 T cell receptor beta chains below, sequenced in a study of blood T cells in healthy people across ages. Next came a second PCR, run for about 7 to 12 cycles, which used a sample-barcoded 5' primer along with a J-beta primer mix. TCRdb processed the 5' RACE reads anew with MiXCR; each CDR3 protein has one entry. The sample records approximately 800,000 distinct CDR3 sequences, about 53% being singletons. Sequenced sample: blood. Source of these receptors: a man at least 80 years old in good health.

This clonotype was recorded at least ten times. V usage is TRBV7-9 and J usage is TRBJ2-7; weak D call: TRBD2 (5 bases). Between the trimmed V and J ends, which lost 4 bases and 4 bases, there was a span of 8 bases. The germline V gene encodes CDR1 SEHNR and CDR2 FQNEAQ (reference sequence). This CDR3 is built from 12 residues. The DNA of the CDR3 is TGTGCCAGCAGCTCGGACTTATACGAGCAGTACTTC. The encoded protein is CASSSDLYEQYF.

This clonotype was observed a handful of times. The chain carries TRBV29-1 and TRBJ2-7, with 7 positions matching TRBD2. In germline, CDR1 is SQVTM, CDR2 ANQGSEA. The length of the CDR3 is 13 residues. The V and J ends lost 6 bases and 2 bases, in that order; junction bases with no gene match: 7. The CDR3 loop is CSVQGLDPYEQYF. In DNA form, the CDR3 reads TGCAGCGTCCAAGGACTAGACCCCTACGAGCAGTACTTC.

The table lists this clonotype with a few counts. The V and J genes are TRBV20-1 and TRBJ2-5, with 7 bases matching TRBD2. V lost 4 bases to trimming and J lost 4 bases; unmatched junction nucleotides: 6. The germline CDR1 and CDR2 sequences are DFQATT and SNEGSKA (reference sequence). The CDR3 has 13 residues. This CDR3 reads CSATSGIGETQYF. The CDR3 nucleotides read TGCAGTGCTACAAGCGGGATAGGAGAGACCCAGTACTTC.

This sequence joins TRBV7-9 and TRBJ2-4, with D maybe TRBD1 (5 bases). This CDR3 is 14 amino acids long. The germline gives CDR1 SEHNR, CDR2 FQNEAQ (reference sequence). V was shortened by 1 base and J by 8 bases, with 12 bases between the two germline ends. CDR3 in DNA: TGTGCCAGCAGCTTAGGGGGCAGAGAGGACATTCAGTACTTC. Translation: CASSLGGREDIQYF.

The table lists this clonotype with a few counts. The chain couples TRBV12-3 or TRBV12-4 to TRBJ2-4, with a tentative D call TRBD2 (6 bases). V shed 1 base and J shed 7 bases, with 8 bases lying between them. The CDR3 runs to 13 residues. This chain's CDR3 is CASSLVGGNIQYF. The DNA of the CDR3 is TGTGCCAGCAGTTTAGTGGGGGGTAACATTCAGTACTTC.

CDR3 amino acids: CASRKTLSSYEQYF. The CDR3 nucleotides are TGTGCCAGCAGGAAGACTCTGAGCTCCTACGAGCAGTACTTC. J is TRBJ2-7 and V is TRBV3-1; D gene uncertain. Per the germline V gene, CDR1 is LGHDT and CDR2 is YNNKEL (reference sequence). This CDR3 region has 14 residues. Between the trimmed V and J ends, which lost 6 bases and 0 bases, there was a span of 12 bases.